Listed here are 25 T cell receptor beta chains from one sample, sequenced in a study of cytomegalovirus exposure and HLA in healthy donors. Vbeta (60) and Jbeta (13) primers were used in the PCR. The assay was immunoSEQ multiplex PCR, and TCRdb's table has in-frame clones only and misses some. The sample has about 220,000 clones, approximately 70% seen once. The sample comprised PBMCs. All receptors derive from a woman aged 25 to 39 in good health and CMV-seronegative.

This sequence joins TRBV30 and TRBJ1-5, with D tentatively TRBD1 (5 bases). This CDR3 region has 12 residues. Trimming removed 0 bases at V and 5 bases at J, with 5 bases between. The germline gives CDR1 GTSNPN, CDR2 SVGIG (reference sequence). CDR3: CAWSVQDQPQHF. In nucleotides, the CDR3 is TGTGCCTGGAGTGTACAGGATCAGCCCCAGCATTTT.

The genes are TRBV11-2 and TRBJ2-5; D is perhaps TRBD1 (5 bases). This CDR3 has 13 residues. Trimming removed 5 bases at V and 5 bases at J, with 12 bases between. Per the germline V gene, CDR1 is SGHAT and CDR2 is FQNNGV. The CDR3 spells CASSKGVWETQYF. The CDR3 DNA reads TGTGCCAGCAGCAAAGGGGTTTGGGAGACCCAGTACTTC.

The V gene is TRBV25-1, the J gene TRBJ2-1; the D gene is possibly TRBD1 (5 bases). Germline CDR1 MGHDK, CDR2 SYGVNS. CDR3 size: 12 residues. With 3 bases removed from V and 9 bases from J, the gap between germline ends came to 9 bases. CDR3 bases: TGTGCCAGCAGTGACCCCAGGGCTGAGCAGTTCTTC. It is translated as CASSDPRAEQFF. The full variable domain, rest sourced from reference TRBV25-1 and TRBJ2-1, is EADIYQTPRYLVIGTGKKITLECSQTMGHDKMYWYQQDPGMELHLIHYSYGVNSTEKGDLSSESTVSRIRTEHFPLTLESARPSHTSQYLCASSDPRAEQFFGPGTRLTVL.

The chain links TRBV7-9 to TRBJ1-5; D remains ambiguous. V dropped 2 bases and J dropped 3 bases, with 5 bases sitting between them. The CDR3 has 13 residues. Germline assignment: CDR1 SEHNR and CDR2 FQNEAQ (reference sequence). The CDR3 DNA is TGTGCCAGCAGCTTAATGGCCAATCAGCCCCAGCATTTT. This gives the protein CASSLMANQPQHF.

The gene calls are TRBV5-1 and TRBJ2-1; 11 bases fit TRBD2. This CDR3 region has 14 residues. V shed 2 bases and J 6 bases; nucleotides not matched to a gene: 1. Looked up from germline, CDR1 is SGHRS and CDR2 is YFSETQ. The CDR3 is CASSFSGGANEQFF. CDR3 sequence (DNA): TGCGCCAGCAGCTTTAGCGGGGGGGCCAATGAGCAGTTCTTC.

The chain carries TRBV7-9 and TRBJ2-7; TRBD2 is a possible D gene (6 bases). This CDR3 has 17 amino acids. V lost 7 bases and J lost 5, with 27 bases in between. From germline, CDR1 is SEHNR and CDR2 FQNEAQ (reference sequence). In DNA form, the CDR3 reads TGTGCCAGCACCCTCCATTGTCCTCCGGGACTTGAGAACGAGCAGTACTTC. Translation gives CASTLHCPPGLENEQYF.

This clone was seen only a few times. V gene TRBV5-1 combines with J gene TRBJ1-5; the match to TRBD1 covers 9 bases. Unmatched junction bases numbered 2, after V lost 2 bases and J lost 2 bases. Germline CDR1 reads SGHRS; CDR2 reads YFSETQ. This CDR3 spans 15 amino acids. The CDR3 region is CASSLGDRGNQPQHF. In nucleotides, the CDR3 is TGCGCCAGCAGCTTAGGGGACAGGGGCAATCAGCCCCAGCATTTT.

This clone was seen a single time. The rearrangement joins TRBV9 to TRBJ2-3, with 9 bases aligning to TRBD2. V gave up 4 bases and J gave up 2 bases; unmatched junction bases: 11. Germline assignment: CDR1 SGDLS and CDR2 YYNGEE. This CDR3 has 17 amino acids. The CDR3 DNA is TGTGCCAGCAGCCCCCGGGGTAGCGGGGGTGTCACAGATACGCAGTATTTT. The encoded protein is CASSPRGSGGVTDTQYF.

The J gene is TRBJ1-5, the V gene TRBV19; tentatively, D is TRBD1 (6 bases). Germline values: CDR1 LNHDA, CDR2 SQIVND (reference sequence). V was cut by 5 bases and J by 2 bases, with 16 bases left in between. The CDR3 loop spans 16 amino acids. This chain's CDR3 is CASSHRRGRGNQPQHF. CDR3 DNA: TGTGCCAGTAGTCACCGCAGGGGCAGGGGCAATCAGCCCCAGCATTTT.

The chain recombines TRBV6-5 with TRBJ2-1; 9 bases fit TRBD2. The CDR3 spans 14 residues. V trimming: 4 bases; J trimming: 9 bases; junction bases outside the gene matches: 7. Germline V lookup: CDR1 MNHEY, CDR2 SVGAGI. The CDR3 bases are TGTGCCAGCAGTTCCGGGACTAGCCGTGGTGAGCAGTTCTTC. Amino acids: CASSSGTSRGEQFF.

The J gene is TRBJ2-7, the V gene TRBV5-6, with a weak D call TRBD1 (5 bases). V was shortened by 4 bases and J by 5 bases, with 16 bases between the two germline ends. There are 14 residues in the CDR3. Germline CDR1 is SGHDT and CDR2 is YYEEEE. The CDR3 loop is CASSPGLGFDEQYF. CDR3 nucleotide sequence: TGTGCCAGCAGCCCAGGGCTAGGGTTCGACGAGCAGTACTTC.

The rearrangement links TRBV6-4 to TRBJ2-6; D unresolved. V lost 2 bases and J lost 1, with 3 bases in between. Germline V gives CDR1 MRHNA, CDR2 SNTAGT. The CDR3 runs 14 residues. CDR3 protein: CASSDQSGANVLTF. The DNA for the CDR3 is TGTGCCAGCAGTGACCAATCTGGGGCCAACGTCCTGACTTTC.

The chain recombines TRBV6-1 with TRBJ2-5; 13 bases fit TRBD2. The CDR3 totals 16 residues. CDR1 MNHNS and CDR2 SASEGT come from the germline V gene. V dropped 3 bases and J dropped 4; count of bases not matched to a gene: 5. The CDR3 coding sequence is TGTGCCAGCAGTGATGCCCGGACTAGCGGGAGAGAGACCCAGTACTTC. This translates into CASSDARTSGRETQYF.

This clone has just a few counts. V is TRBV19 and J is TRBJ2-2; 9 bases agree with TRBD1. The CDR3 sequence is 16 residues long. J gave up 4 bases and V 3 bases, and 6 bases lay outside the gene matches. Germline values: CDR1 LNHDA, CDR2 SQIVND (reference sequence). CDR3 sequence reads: CASSIGQGIATGELFF. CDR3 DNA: TGTGCCAGTAGTATTGGACAGGGGATTGCCACCGGGGAGCTGTTTTTT.

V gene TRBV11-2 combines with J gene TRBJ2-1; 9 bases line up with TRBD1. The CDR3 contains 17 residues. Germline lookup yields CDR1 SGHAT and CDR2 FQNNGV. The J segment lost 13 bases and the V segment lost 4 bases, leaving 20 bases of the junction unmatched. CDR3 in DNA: TGTGCCAGCAGCTCGAACGCCGGGACAGGGACCCCTTTCAACCAGTTCTTC. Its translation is CASSSNAGTGTPFNQFF.

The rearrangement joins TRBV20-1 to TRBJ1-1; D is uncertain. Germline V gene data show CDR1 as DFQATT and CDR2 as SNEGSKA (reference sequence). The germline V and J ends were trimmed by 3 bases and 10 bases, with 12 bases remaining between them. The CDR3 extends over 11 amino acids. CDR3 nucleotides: TGCAGTGCTAGGAATCGGGTGGGAGCTTTCTTT. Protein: CSARNRVGAFF.

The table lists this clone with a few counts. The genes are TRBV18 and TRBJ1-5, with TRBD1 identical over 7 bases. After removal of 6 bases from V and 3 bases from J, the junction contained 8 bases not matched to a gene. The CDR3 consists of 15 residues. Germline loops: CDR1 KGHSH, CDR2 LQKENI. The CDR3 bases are TGTGCCAGCTCGCTCTCGGAGGGGGCCAATCAGCCCCAGCATTTT. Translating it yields CASSLSEGANQPQHF.

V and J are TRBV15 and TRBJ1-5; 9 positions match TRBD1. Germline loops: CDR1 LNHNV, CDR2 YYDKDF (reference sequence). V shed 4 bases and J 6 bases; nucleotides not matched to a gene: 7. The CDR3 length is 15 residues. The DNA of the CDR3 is TGTGCCACCAGCACGTCCGGGACAGGGTTTCAGCCCCAGCATTTT. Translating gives CATSTSGTGFQPQHF.

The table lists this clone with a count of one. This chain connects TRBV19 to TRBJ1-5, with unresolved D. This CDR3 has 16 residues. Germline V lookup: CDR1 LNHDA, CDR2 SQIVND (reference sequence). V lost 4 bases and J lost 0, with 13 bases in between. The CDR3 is CASSSPQSDSNQPQHF. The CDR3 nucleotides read TGTGCCAGTAGTAGCCCCCAGTCTGATAGCAATCAGCCCCAGCATTTT.

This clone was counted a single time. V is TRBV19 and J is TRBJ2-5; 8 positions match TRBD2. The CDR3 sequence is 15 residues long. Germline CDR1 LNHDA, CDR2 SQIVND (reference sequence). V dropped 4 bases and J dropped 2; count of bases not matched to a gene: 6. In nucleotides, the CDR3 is TGTGCCAGTAGTAGCCCGGGAGGGCCTCAAGAGACCCAGTACTTC. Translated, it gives CASSSPGGPQETQYF.

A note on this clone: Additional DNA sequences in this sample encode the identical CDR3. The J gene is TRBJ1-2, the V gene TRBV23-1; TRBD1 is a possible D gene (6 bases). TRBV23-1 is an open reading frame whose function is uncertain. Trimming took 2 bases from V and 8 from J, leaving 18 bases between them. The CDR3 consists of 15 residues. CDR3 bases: TGCGCCAGCAGTCAAACCATTTCAACAGGGATCGGCTACACCTTC. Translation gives CASSQTISTGIGYTF.

This CDR3 is CASGYPGGDRDTEAFF. The CDR3 DNA reads as TGTGCCAGCGGATATCCAGGGGGCGATAGGGACACTGAAGCTTTCTTT. The rearrangement joins TRBV2 to TRBJ1-1; TRBD1 aligns across 8 bases. V lost 8 bases, J lost 3 bases, and 14 bases stayed unmatched. There are 16 residues in the CDR3. Per germline, CDR1 SNHLY and CDR2 FYNNEI.

CDR3 amino acids: CASIRTEDNYGYTF. The DNA of the CDR3 is TGTGCCAGCATACGGACAGAGGATAACTATGGCTACACCTTC. The chain recombines TRBV2 with TRBJ1-2, with D tentatively TRBD1 (6 bases). There are 14 residues in the CDR3. Trimming stripped 7 bases from V and 1 base from J, with 13 bases between. The germline V gene encodes CDR1 SNHLY and CDR2 FYNNEI.

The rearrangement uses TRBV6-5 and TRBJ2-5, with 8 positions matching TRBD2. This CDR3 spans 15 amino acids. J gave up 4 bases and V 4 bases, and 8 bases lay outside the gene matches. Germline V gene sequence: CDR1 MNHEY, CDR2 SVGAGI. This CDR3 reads CASSFLRGGGETQYF. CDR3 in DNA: TGTGCCAGCAGTTTCCTCCGGGGGGGCGGAGAGACCCAGTACTTC.

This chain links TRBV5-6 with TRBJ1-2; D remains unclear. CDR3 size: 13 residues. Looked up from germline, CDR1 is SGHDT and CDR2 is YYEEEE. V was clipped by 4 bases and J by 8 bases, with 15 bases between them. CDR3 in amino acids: CASSHGRVGGYTF. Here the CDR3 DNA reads TGTGCCAGCAGCCACGGGAGGGTTGGCGGCTACACCTTC.